The rows below give T cell receptor beta chains drawn from one sample of a study of control samples from healthy donors and cancer patients. The protocol was immunoSEQ multiplex PCR, while the TCRdb copy is restricted to in-frame clones and leaves out a portion. The sample lists 95,000 to 100,000 clones, roughly 86% occurring once. Input material: blood. The receptors shown here come from a man aged 55-75 years in good health. Each CDR3 is given with its conserved first and last residue.

V	CDR3
TRBV29-1	CSVELANEQFF
TRBV24-1	CATSDPASGGAADTQYF
TRBV6-4	CASQPTSGSSGELFF
TRBV11-2	CASRRPGGRTYEQYF
TRBV4-1	CASSQVQAQQDEQFF
TRBV27	CASSDLLRDEQFF
TRBV28	CASTSPGLNYNEQFF
TRBV15	CATSRAGTGPYGYTF
TRBV14	CASSQGGGYEQYF
TRBV9	CASRGQGLSEGTQYF
TRBV5-1	CASSSISGNTIYF
TRBV14	CASSPRPTETQYF
TRBV15	CATERGYTGELFF
TRBV2	CASIDRDSIHEQYF
TRBV5-4	CASSRGRASYGYTF